The 32 T cell receptor beta chains below all came from one sample that was sequenced in a study of blood T cell repertoires in COVID-19. Data came from immunoSEQ multiplex PCR; TCRdb stores just in-frame clones and leaves some out. The sample carries more than 45,000 clones, about 90% recorded once. The sequencing sample was made of peripheral blood. The receptors originated from a man between 60 and 75 years old with acute or convalescent COVID-19.

The rearrangement joins TRBV6-5 to TRBJ2-7, with 8 bases that match TRBD1. With 6 bases clipped from V and 4 bases from J, the junction kept 5 bases outside the gene matches. CDR1 and CDR2 from the germline V gene are MNHEY and SVGAGI. The CDR3 consists of 13 residues. The CDR3: CASSRGLKYEQYF. CDR3 in DNA: TGTGCCAGCAGCAGGGGGCTTAAGTACGAGCAGTACTTC.

The chain links TRBV15 to TRBJ1-5; no clear D. The V gene lost 6 bases and the J gene lost 1 base, with 16 bases spanning the gap. The CDR3 totals 16 residues. Germline V gene lookup returns CDR1 LNHNV and CDR2 YYDKDF (reference sequence). CDR3 bases: TGTGCCACCAGGGCCCGCCGTGGGCTAAGCAATCAGCCCCAGCATTTT. This gives the protein CATRARRGLSNQPQHF.

Concerning this clone: Other DNA sequences in this sample translate to the same CDR3. The chain recombines TRBV9 with TRBJ2-7, with D possibly being TRBD1 (6 bases). The germline gives CDR1 SGDLS, CDR2 YYNGEE. V was pared by 5 bases and J by 6 bases, with 12 bases between. The CDR3 runs to 12 residues. DNA of the CDR3: TGTGCCAGCAGTCTACAGGGTGGCGAGCAGTACTTC. It translates to CASSLQGGEQYF.

This CDR3 reads CASSFPRTGPSSGANVLTF. The CDR3 DNA sequence: TGTGCCAGCAGTTTCCCCCGGACAGGCCCTAGCTCTGGGGCCAACGTCCTGACTTTC. V and J are TRBV28 and TRBJ2-6, with 7 nucleotides matching TRBD1. The CDR3 loop spans 19 amino acids. CDR1 is MDHEN and CDR2 is SYDVKM in the germline V gene. With 3 bases clipped from V and 0 bases from J, the junction kept 11 bases outside the gene matches. The variable domain in full, completed from reference TRBV28 and TRBJ2-6, reads DVKVTQSSRYLVKRTGEKVFLECVQDMDHENMFWYRQDPGLGLRLIYFSYDVKMKEKGDIPEGYSVSREKKERFSLILESASTNQTSMYLCASSFPRTGPSSGANVLTFGAGSRLTVL.

The chain couples TRBV7-9 to TRBJ2-4; 7 positions agree with TRBD1. This CDR3 spans 17 amino acids. Germline V gene sequence: CDR1 SEHNR, CDR2 FQNEAQ (reference sequence). The V and J ends lost 4 bases and 3 bases, in that order; junction bases with no gene match: 12. The CDR3 DNA sequence: TGTGCCAGCAGCTCCGGGACAGTGGTCTTGAGCAAAAACATTCAGTACTTC. It specifies CASSSGTVVLSKNIQYF.

The chain links TRBV11-3 to TRBJ2-1; 9 bases align to TRBD2. The CDR3 is 15 residues long. V gave up 0 bases and J gave up 8 bases; unmatched junction bases: 5. Germline V lookup: CDR1 SGHNT, CDR2 YENEEA. The CDR3 here is CASSLEAGGPHEQFF. The CDR3 DNA sequence: TGTGCCAGCAGCTTAGAGGCGGGAGGGCCGCATGAGCAGTTCTTC.

The chain recombines TRBV9 with TRBJ2-1; a weak D match, TRBD1 (5 bases). V shed 4 bases and J shed 9 bases, with 11 bases lying between them. The CDR3 has 12 residues. Per the germline V gene, CDR1 is SGDLS and CDR2 is YYNGEE. This chain's CDR3 is CASSPWGGEQFF. The CDR3 nucleotides are TGTGCCAGCAGCCCCTGGGGCGGTGAGCAGTTCTTC.

Only one count was recorded for this clone. The gene calls are TRBV6-5 and TRBJ2-5, with 10 bases matching TRBD2. CDR3 length: 14 residues. Trimming at V came to 2 bases and at J to 4 bases, leaving 1 base not matched to a gene. Germline V gives CDR1 MNHEY, CDR2 SVGAGI. CDR3 sequence reads: CASSYRTSGETQYF. Written as DNA, the CDR3 is TGTGCCAGCAGTTACAGGACTAGCGGAGAGACCCAGTACTTC.

This chain joins TRBV19 and TRBJ2-5; TRBD2 matches 10 bases. This CDR3 is 15 amino acids long. In germline, CDR1 is LNHDA, CDR2 SQIVND (reference sequence). V dropped 3 bases and J dropped 4; count of bases not matched to a gene: 5. The DNA of the CDR3 is TGTGCCAGTAGTATTCTAGCGGGAGTTGGAGAGACCCAGTACTTC. Its protein product is CASSILAGVGETQYF.

The rearrangement joins TRBV19 to TRBJ1-1; D is unresolved. This CDR3 has 13 residues. Germline V CDR1 and CDR2: LNHDA, SQIVND (reference sequence). Trimming cost V 4 bases and J 3 bases, with 9 bases left between them. This CDR3 is CASSRDRDTEAFF. For the CDR3, the DNA is TGTGCCAGTAGTAGAGACCGGGACACTGAAGCTTTCTTT.

The rearrangement uses TRBV5-1 and TRBJ2-1, with TRBD2 matching over 7 bases. Trimming removed 2 bases from V and 2 bases from J; junction bases left unmatched: 1. The germline gives CDR1 SGHRS, CDR2 YFSETQ. This CDR3 has 14 amino acids. The CDR3 sequence is CASSLSGAYNEQFF. The DNA of the CDR3 is TGCGCCAGCAGCTTAAGCGGGGCCTACAATGAGCAGTTCTTC.

The chain uses TRBV29-1 and TRBJ2-1, with a possible D match to TRBD1 (6 bases). V was cut by 8 bases and J by 7 bases, with 12 bases left in between. The CDR3 totals 11 residues. Germline loops: CDR1 SQVTM, CDR2 ANQGSEA. In DNA, the CDR3 is TGCAGCACCGAAGGGGGTAATGAGCAGTTCTTC. This translates into CSTEGGNEQFF.

This chain uses TRBV10-3 with TRBJ1-5, with 12 bases fitting TRBD1. Looked up from germline, CDR1 is ENHRY and CDR2 is SYGVKD. The length of the CDR3 is 18 residues. J gave up 4 bases and V 1 base, and 8 bases lay outside the gene matches. CDR3 residues: CAISEYGTGGKRNQPQHF. CDR3 nucleotide sequence: TGTGCCATCAGTGAGTACGGGACAGGGGGCAAAAGGAATCAGCCCCAGCATTTT.

The genes are TRBV19 and TRBJ1-1; D not resolved. The V end lost 7 bases, the J end lost 4 bases, and 10 bases lay between the germline ends. This CDR3 has 12 residues. Germline loops: CDR1 LNHDA, CDR2 SQIVND (reference sequence). In DNA, the CDR3 is TGTGCCAGTATCGGGTTTGGCACTGAAGCTTTCTTT. Amino acids: CASIGFGTEAFF.

In DNA form, the CDR3 reads TGTGCCAGCAGAAACCAGGGTTCCTACGAGCAGTACTTC. Its translation is CASRNQGSYEQYF. The chain uses TRBV6-5 and TRBJ2-7; TRBD1 is a possible D gene (5 bases). Looked up from germline, CDR1 is MNHEY and CDR2 is SVGAGI. CDR3 length: 13 amino acids. The V end lost 6 bases, the J end lost 1 base, and 10 bases lay between the germline ends.

The chain links TRBV7-8 to TRBJ1-1; D perhaps matches TRBD1 (5 bases). Germline CDR1 is SGHVS and CDR2 is FQNEAQ. This CDR3 comprises 13 residues. Trimming stripped 4 bases from V and 4 bases from J, with 10 bases between. The CDR3 sequence: CASSYRQITEAFF. The CDR3 DNA follows: TGTGCCAGCAGCTACCGACAGATCACTGAAGCTTTCTTT.

Only one count was recorded for this clone. This rearrangement joins TRBV18 to TRBJ1-1, with 8 nucleotides matching TRBD1. This CDR3 spans 14 amino acids. V was clipped by 3 bases and J by 4 bases; unmatched bases: 4. Germline V lookup: CDR1 KGHSH, CDR2 LQKENI. The CDR3 spells CASSPLQGVTEAFF. The CDR3 region has the DNA TGTGCCAGCTCACCGCTACAGGGGGTCACTGAAGCTTTCTTT.

V is TRBV9 and J is TRBJ2-2; D is unclear. V was clipped by 2 bases and J by 0 bases, with 8 bases between them. The CDR3 is made up of 15 amino acids. In germline, CDR1 is SGDLS, CDR2 YYNGEE. The chain's CDR3 is CASSVQATNTGELFF. Here the CDR3 DNA reads TGTGCCAGCAGCGTCCAGGCCACGAACACCGGGGAGCTGTTTTTT.

The gene calls are TRBV28 and TRBJ2-7; 7 nucleotides match TRBD1. Germline CDR1 is MDHEN and CDR2 is SYDVKM. With V trimmed by 6 bases and J by 2 bases, 1 base remained unmatched. This CDR3 has 12 amino acids. DNA for the CDR3: TGTGCCAGCAGGGACAGGCCCTACGAGCAGTACTTC. Its protein is CASRDRPYEQYF.

The chain has TRBV15 and TRBJ2-5, with 11 bases aligning to TRBD2. This CDR3 has 16 amino acids. Trimming cost V 1 base and J 4 bases; bases outside gene matches: 5. Germline V lookup: CDR1 LNHNV, CDR2 YYDKDF (reference sequence). The CDR3 sequence is CATSRASTSGIETQYF. The CDR3 DNA reads as TGTGCCACCAGCAGAGCATCGACTAGCGGGATAGAGACCCAGTACTTC.

In its sample, this clone was seen once. CDR3 residues: CASGGGLNTEAFF. In nucleotides, the CDR3 is TGTGCCAGCGGAGGGGGCCTCAACACTGAAGCTTTCTTT. The rearrangement links TRBV12-3 or TRBV12-4 to TRBJ1-1; 7 nucleotides agree with TRBD1. This CDR3 has 13 amino acids. The V segment lost 8 bases and the J segment 2 bases; nucleotides outside the gene matches: 5.

The V and J genes are TRBV7-9 and TRBJ1-1; D is unclear. Germline CDR1 and CDR2: SEHNR and FQNEAQ (reference sequence). This CDR3 has 16 residues. V lost 3 bases, J lost 0 bases, and 14 bases lay in between. This chain's CDR3 is CASSFTGGVMNTEAFF. The DNA for the CDR3 is TGTGCCAGCAGCTTTACGGGCGGGGTGATGAACACTGAAGCTTTCTTT.

This rearrangement joins TRBV28 to TRBJ1-5, with 8 bases lining up with TRBD1. The CDR3 covers 14 residues. CDR1 MDHEN and CDR2 SYDVKM come from the germline V gene. Trimming took 5 bases from V and 6 from J; bases not matched to a gene: 6. The CDR3 here is CASSPQGVLQPQHF. The CDR3 DNA sequence: TGTGCCAGCAGTCCACAGGGGGTTCTTCAGCCCCAGCATTTT.

The V and J genes are TRBV27 and TRBJ2-2; a weak D match, TRBD2 (5 bases). Trimming took 3 bases from V and 7 from J, leaving 6 bases between them. The germline V gene encodes CDR1 MNHEY and CDR2 SMNVEV (reference sequence). The CDR3 covers 12 residues. This CDR3 is CASSFGVGELFF. The CDR3 DNA is TGTGCCAGCAGTTTCGGGGTCGGGGAGCTGTTTTTT.

The genes are TRBV29-1 and TRBJ2-1, with 10 bases that match TRBD1. There are 14 residues in the CDR3. Germline V gene data show CDR1 as SQVTM and CDR2 as ANQGSEA. J gave up 8 bases and V 6 bases, and 10 bases lay outside the gene matches. CDR3 protein: CSVYSGTGVDEQFF. The CDR3 bases are TGCAGCGTCTACTCCGGGACAGGGGTCGATGAGCAGTTCTTC.

The chain carries TRBV7-2 and TRBJ2-3, with D maybe TRBD2 (5 bases). Trimming left V 0 bases short and J 6 bases short, with 13 bases between. The CDR3 consists of 15 residues. Per the germline V gene, CDR1 is SGHTA and CDR2 is FQGNSA. The CDR3 reads CASSLAASRGDTQYF. DNA of the CDR3: TGTGCCAGCAGCTTAGCGGCGTCCCGAGGGGATACGCAGTATTTT.

The rearrangement joins TRBV2 to TRBJ1-2; 9 nucleotides agree with TRBD1. Germline trimming cut 6 bases from V and 8 bases from J; bases unmatched to any gene: 13. Germline CDR1 reads SNHLY; CDR2 reads FYNNEI. The CDR3 totals 15 residues. CDR3 residues: CASSQEGQGSFGYTF. The CDR3, as DNA: TGTGCCAGCAGCCAAGAGGGACAGGGATCGTTCGGCTACACCTTC.

This clone was picked up one time. The V and J genes are TRBV9 and TRBJ2-1; the D gene is possibly TRBD2 (5 bases). Trimming removed 4 bases from V and 0 bases from J, with 11 bases in between. Per the germline V gene, CDR1 is SGDLS and CDR2 is YYNGEE. This CDR3 comprises 15 residues. CDR3: CASSPDLSSYNEQFF. The CDR3 DNA sequence: TGTGCCAGCAGCCCGGACTTGAGCTCCTACAATGAGCAGTTCTTC.

This clone occurred a few times. V usage is TRBV25-1 and J usage is TRBJ2-2; weak D call: TRBD1 (6 bases). The germline V gene has CDR1 MGHDK and CDR2 SYGVNS. Trimming took 11 bases from V and 1 from J, leaving 17 bases between them. The CDR3 has 15 amino acids. CDR3 nucleotides: TGTGCCGTAGAGGGGGTCTTTGGGAACACCGGGGAGCTGTTTTTT. This codes for CAVEGVFGNTGELFF.

The rearrangement joins TRBV11-3 to TRBJ2-1; D ambiguous. V shed 0 bases and J shed 6 bases, with 9 bases lying between them. In germline, CDR1 is SGHNT, CDR2 YENEEA. This CDR3 spans 14 amino acids. The CDR3 sequence is CASSLDPRGNEQFF. The CDR3 nucleotides are TGTGCCAGCAGCTTAGATCCCAGAGGCAATGAGCAGTTCTTC.

The chain recombines TRBV19 with TRBJ1-2, with D possibly matching TRBD1 (5 bases). Trimming took off 11 bases at V and 4 bases at J, with 11 bases between the two ends. CDR3 size: 11 residues. Germline CDR1 LNHDA, CDR2 SQIVND (reference sequence). The CDR3: CASLGVYGYTF. The CDR3 nucleotides are TGTGCCTCCTTAGGGGTCTATGGCTACACCTTC.

V and J are TRBV19 and TRBJ2-1; TRBD2 matches 10 bases. This CDR3 is built from 16 residues. J was trimmed by 7 bases and V by 3 bases; bases with no gene match: 9. CDR1 and CDR2 from the germline V gene are LNHDA and SQIVND (reference sequence). The CDR3 here is CASSIGAGGPGNEQFF. DNA of the CDR3: TGTGCCAGTAGTATTGGAGCGGGAGGGCCCGGGAATGAGCAGTTCTTC. The variable domain in full, with the rest retrieved from reference TRBV19 and TRBJ2-1, is DGGITQSPKYLFRKEGQNVTLSCEQNLNHDAMYWYRQDPGQGLRLIYYSQIVNDFQKGDIAEGYSVSREKKESFPLTVTSAQKNPTAFYLCASSIGAGGPGNEQFFGPGTRLTVL.